The 20 T cell receptor beta chains reported below all come from one sample, sequenced in a study of blood T cell repertoires in COVID-19. This table comes from immunoSEQ multiplex PCR, and its TCRdb copy is limited to in-frame clones, with some not included. The table has some 120,000 clones, roughly 88% seen once. Sequenced material: peripheral blood. These receptors were obtained from a woman of 80 years or more with acute or convalescent COVID-19.

V gene TRBV6-2 or TRBV6-3 combines with J gene TRBJ2-5, with D unresolved. Germline V gene sequence: CDR1 MNHEY, CDR2 SVGEGT. This CDR3 has 13 amino acids. V lost 6 bases, J lost 7 bases, and 15 bases lay in between. The chain's CDR3 is CASSPLSVGTQYF. CDR3 sequence (DNA): TGTGCCAGCAGCCCCCTGAGCGTTGGGACCCAGTACTTC.

The J gene is TRBJ1-3, the V gene TRBV6-4; no clear D. The ends were cut back, 5 bases at V and 0 bases at J, with 11 bases in the middle. The length of the CDR3 is 15 residues. Germline loops: CDR1 MRHNA, CDR2 SNTAGT. As DNA, the CDR3 is TGTGCCAGCAGTTACCTAGTGAGCTCTGGAAACACCATATATTTT. Its translation is CASSYLVSSGNTIYF.

The chain recombines TRBV19 with TRBJ2-7; D is unresolved. In germline, CDR1 is LNHDA, CDR2 SQIVND (reference sequence). The CDR3 spans 13 residues. The V and J ends lost 5 bases and 3 bases respectively, with 11 bases between them. The CDR3 reads CASSSVFGYEQYF. The CDR3 DNA sequence: TGTGCCAGTAGTTCCGTCTTCGGCTACGAGCAGTACTTC. The full variable domain, its missing parts supplied by reference TRBV19 and TRBJ2-7, is DGGITQSPKYLFRKEGQNVTLSCEQNLNHDAMYWYRQDPGQGLRLIYYSQIVNDFQKGDIAEGYSVSREKKESFPLTVTSAQKNPTAFYLCASSSVFGYEQYFGPGTRLTVT.

This clone was seen a few times. The V and J genes are TRBV5-6 and TRBJ1-1; 7 positions agree with TRBD1. CDR3 length: 14 amino acids. With V trimmed by 2 bases and J by 6 bases, 7 bases remained unmatched. CDR1 is SGHDT, CDR2 YYEEEE, per germline. CDR3 sequence reads: CASSFGRGRSEAFF. In DNA, the CDR3 is TGTGCCAGCAGCTTTGGCAGGGGGAGATCTGAAGCTTTCTTT.

The rearrangement joins TRBV7-9 to TRBJ2-3, with a weak D call TRBD1 (5 bases). This CDR3 has 16 amino acids. With 5 bases removed from V and 4 bases from J, the gap between germline ends came to 19 bases. Germline lookup yields CDR1 SEHNR and CDR2 FQNEAQ (reference sequence). The CDR3 DNA reads TGTGCCAGCAGCCGACCATCAGACAGACTTTCAGATACGCAGTATTTT. Protein: CASSRPSDRLSDTQYF.

The gene calls are TRBV7-9 and TRBJ1-1; D uncertain. Trimming shortened V by 4 bases and J by 1 base, and 7 bases separated the two germline ends. Germline CDR1 SEHNR, CDR2 FQNEAQ (reference sequence). The CDR3 loop spans 13 amino acids. The CDR3 region is CASSYRGNTEAFF. The DNA of the CDR3 is TGTGCCAGCAGCTACCGGGGGAACACTGAAGCTTTCTTT.

The chain recombines TRBV12-5 with TRBJ1-2; D unclear. Trimming removed 3 bases at V and 0 bases at J, with 11 bases between. Germline V gene data show CDR1 as LGHNT and CDR2 as FRNRAP. This CDR3 region has 15 residues. As DNA, the CDR3 is TGTGCTAGTGGTTTTGGTTTGAGAGCTAACTATGGCTACACCTTC. It translates to CASGFGLRANYGYTF. The whole variable domain, remainder taken from reference TRBV12-5 and TRBJ1-2, is DARVTQTPRHKVTEMGQEVTMRCQPILGHNTVFWYRQTMMQGLELLAYFRNRAPLDDSGMPKDRFSAEMPDATLATLKIQPSEPRDSAVYFCASGFGLRANYGYTFGSGTRLTVV.

The J gene is TRBJ2-1, the V gene TRBV5-1; weak D call: TRBD2 (6 bases). The V and J ends lost 0 bases and 1 base respectively, with 14 bases between them. Per the germline V gene, CDR1 is SGHRS and CDR2 is YFSETQ. The CDR3 extends over 17 amino acids. CDR3 in amino acids: CASSLGFQRVSYNEQFF. DNA for the CDR3: TGCGCCAGCAGCTTGGGGTTCCAGCGGGTTTCCTACAATGAGCAGTTCTTC.

The V and J genes are TRBV19 and TRBJ2-2; D uncertain. The CDR3 totals 15 residues. The germline CDR1 and CDR2 sequences are LNHDA and SQIVND (reference sequence). Trimming removed 5 bases at V and 1 base at J, with 11 bases between. The DNA of the CDR3 is TGTGCCAGTAGTTCGGGTTTGGTGAACACCGGGGAGCTGTTTTTT. This encodes CASSSGLVNTGELFF. The variable domain in full, with the rest retrieved from reference TRBV19 and TRBJ2-2, is DGGITQSPKYLFRKEGQNVTLSCEQNLNHDAMYWYRQDPGQGLRLIYYSQIVNDFQKGDIAEGYSVSREKKESFPLTVTSAQKNPTAFYLCASSSGLVNTGELFFGEGSRLTVL.

The chain links TRBV12-5 to TRBJ1-5, with 12 bases identical to TRBD1. Trimming took 4 bases from V and 6 from J; bases not matched to a gene: 10. Germline-derived CDR1 and CDR2 are LGHNT and FRNRAP. The CDR3 contains 17 residues. CDR3 region: CASGSGGQGAGVQPQHF. The CDR3 coding sequence is TGTGCTAGTGGTTCGGGGGGACAGGGGGCAGGGGTTCAGCCCCAGCATTTT.

The rearrangement links TRBV5-8 to TRBJ1-3; D might be TRBD1 (6 bases). Germline assignment: CDR1 SGHTS and CDR2 YDEGEE. V dropped 4 bases and J dropped 5 bases, with 13 bases sitting between them. The CDR3 totals 14 residues. CDR3 protein: CASSERTARNTIYF. CDR3 in DNA: TGTGCCAGCAGCGAGAGGACAGCCAGAAACACCATATATTTT.

This rearrangement joins TRBV4-3 to TRBJ2-5; D remains ambiguous. The CDR3 spans 14 residues. From germline, CDR1 is LGHNA and CDR2 YSLEER. V was shortened by 0 bases and J by 5 bases, with 10 bases between the two germline ends. The CDR3 sequence: CASSQEWVGETQYF. CDR3 DNA sequence: TGCGCCAGCAGCCAAGAATGGGTCGGGGAGACCCAGTACTTC.

V is TRBV7-2 and J is TRBJ2-1; 7 nucleotides match TRBD2. Per germline, CDR1 SGHTA and CDR2 FQGNSA. The CDR3 has 15 amino acids. V gave up 5 bases and J gave up 4 bases; unmatched junction bases: 8. CDR3 in amino acids: CASSPRGGGYNEQFF. Here the CDR3 DNA reads TGTGCCAGCAGCCCGAGGGGCGGGGGTTACAATGAGCAGTTCTTC. Using reference TRBV7-2 and TRBJ2-1 for the parts outside the CDR3, the full variable domain is GAGVSQSPSNKVTEKGKDVELRCDPISGHTALYWYRQSLGQGLEFLIYFQGNSAPDKSGLPSDRFSAERTGGSVSTLTIQRTQQEDSAVYLCASSPRGGGYNEQFFGPGTRLTVL.

The chain joins TRBV7-9 to TRBJ2-5; D might be TRBD1 (6 bases). The CDR3 has 15 residues. V was shortened by 0 bases and J by 1 base, with 9 bases between the two germline ends. The germline V gene has CDR1 SEHNR and CDR2 FQNEAQ (reference sequence). The CDR3 loop reads CASSLAMGAQETQYF. In DNA, the CDR3 is TGTGCCAGCAGCTTAGCGATGGGGGCCCAAGAGACCCAGTACTTC. The whole variable domain, remainder taken from reference TRBV7-9 and TRBJ2-5, is DTGVSQNPRHKITKRGQNVTFRCDPISEHNRLYWYRQTLGQGPEFLTYFQNEAQLEKSRLLSDRFSAERPKGSFSTLEIQRTEQGDSAMYLCASSLAMGAQETQYFGPGTRLLVL.

V gene TRBV18 combines with J gene TRBJ2-1; maybe TRBD2 (5 bases). The V gene lost 0 bases and the J gene lost 0 bases, with 12 bases spanning the gap. Germline-derived CDR1 and CDR2 are KGHSH and LQKENI. The CDR3 runs 17 residues. This CDR3 is CASSPPERWSSYNEQFF. The DNA of the CDR3 is TGTGCCAGCTCACCACCGGAGCGGTGGAGCTCCTACAATGAGCAGTTCTTC.

This clone is a singleton in its sample. This sequence joins TRBV2 and TRBJ2-7, with TRBD1 matching 10 bases. The J segment lost 2 bases and the V segment lost 6 bases, leaving 10 bases of the junction unmatched. The V gene's germline CDR1 is SNHLY and CDR2 FYNNEI. The CDR3 totals 16 residues. The CDR3: CASRPTPGTGAYEQYF. Written as DNA, the CDR3 is TGTGCCAGCAGACCTACCCCCGGGACAGGGGCCTACGAGCAGTACTTC.

The genes are TRBV19 and TRBJ1-6, with 7 bases aligning to TRBD1. The CDR3 totals 15 residues. V shed 5 bases and J 6 bases; nucleotides not matched to a gene: 7. Per the germline V gene, CDR1 is LNHDA and CDR2 is SQIVND (reference sequence). The CDR3 protein is CASSVTGRTNSPLHF. CDR3 DNA sequence: TGTGCCAGTAGTGTGACAGGGAGGACTAATTCACCCCTCCACTTT.

Here the CDR3 DNA reads TGCGCCAGCAGCCAGCCTAGGGAGACCCAGTACTTC. Translating gives CASSQPRETQYF. The rearrangement uses TRBV4-1 and TRBJ2-5; the D is unclear. Germline V gives CDR1 MGHRA, CDR2 YSYEKL. The length of the CDR3 is 12 residues. Trimming removed 3 bases from V and 5 bases from J, with 7 bases in between.

This clone has a handful of counts. V gene TRBV24-1 combines with J gene TRBJ2-1, with TRBD1 matching 8 bases. Germline lookup yields CDR1 KGHDR and CDR2 SFDVKD. V shed 5 bases and J 0 bases; nucleotides not matched to a gene: 5. CDR3 size: 16 residues. CDR3 in amino acids: CATSGRTGSSYNEQFF. The CDR3 DNA follows: TGTGCCACCAGTGGGCGGACAGGGAGCTCCTACAATGAGCAGTTCTTC.

V gene TRBV3-1 (or the pseudogene TRBV3-2) combines with J gene TRBJ2-5; 8 bases align to TRBD1. The trim removed 5 bases at V and 1 base at J, leaving 6 bases unmatched. Looked up from germline, CDR1 is LGHDT and CDR2 is YNNKEL (reference sequence). The CDR3 loop spans 15 amino acids. CDR3 DNA sequence: TGTGCCAGCAGCGCACCGACAGGGGCCCAAGAGACCCAGTACTTC. As protein: CASSAPTGAQETQYF.